This TCR beta chain was sequenced in a study of blood T cell repertoires in COVID-19. Background on the study: The samples span acute and convalescent COVID-19 from the United States, Italy and Spain. From T cells, B-cell-depleted T cells, or PBMCs came the material, which was cDNA or gDNA.

As handled by the study authors: Quantification of nucleated cells was approximated via reference gene primer amplification. Sequencing was performed with immunoSEQ multiplex PCR; in TCRdb, only in-frame clones are kept and a portion is missing. The V and J calls and clone size were taken over from that table, and D and trimming were inferred from the DNA. The table has fewer than 400,000 clones, around 85% seen once. The V gene's germline CDR1 is MNHEY and CDR2 SVGAGI. Trimming removed 0 bases at V and 10 bases at J, with 10 bases between. This CDR3 is 14 amino acids long. The sample was peripheral blood. The clonotype was recovered from a young woman with acute or convalescent COVID-19. J is TRBJ1-6 and V is TRBV6-5; D unresolved. CDR3 DNA: TGTGCCAGCAGTTACTCGTCCGTCGTCTCACCCCTCCACTTT. It translates to CASSYSSVVSPLHF.